The TCR beta chain described here comes from a study of OX40 agonist ivuxolimab in advanced cancers. In the study overall: Three dose-escalation patients had partial responses: one with hepatocellular carcinoma and two with cutaneous melanoma. Findings and limits, study-wide: Among the least clonally expanded were partial responders at 0.1-3.0 mg/kg. The average count of expanded clones was higher among CD8+ T cells than among CD4+.

Trimming took 5 bases from V and 3 from J; bases not matched to a gene: 7. The germline V gene has CDR1 SNHLY and CDR2 FYNNEI. This CDR3 comprises 15 residues. This clone was seen a handful of times. Its specificity is not known. Produced via immunoSEQ multiplex PCR; TCRdb's table is partial and in-frame only. The sample comprises approximately 97,000 clones, 86% of which are singletons, and approximately 5.7% rests with the top ten. The sequences come from CD4+ or CD8+ T cells sorted from blood, collected in a trial of the OX40 agonist ivuxolimab. This receptor was identified in an adult with an advanced solid tumor such as melanoma, head and neck, liver or kidney cancer. This sequence joins TRBV2 and TRBJ1-1, with TRBD1 identical over 9 bases. CDR3 protein: CASSTDRGRDTEAFF. The CDR3 DNA is TGTGCCAGCAGTACGGACAGGGGCAGGGACACTGAAGCTTTCTTT.